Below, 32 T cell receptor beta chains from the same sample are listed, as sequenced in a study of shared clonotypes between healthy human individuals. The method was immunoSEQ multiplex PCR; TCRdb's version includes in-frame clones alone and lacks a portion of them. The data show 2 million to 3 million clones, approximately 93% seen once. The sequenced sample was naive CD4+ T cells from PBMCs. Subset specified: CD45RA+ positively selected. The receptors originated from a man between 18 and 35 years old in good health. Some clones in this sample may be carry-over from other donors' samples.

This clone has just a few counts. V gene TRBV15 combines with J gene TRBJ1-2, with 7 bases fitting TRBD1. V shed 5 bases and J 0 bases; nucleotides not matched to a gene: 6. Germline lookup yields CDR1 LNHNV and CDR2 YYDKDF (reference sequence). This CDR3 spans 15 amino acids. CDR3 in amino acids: CATSSRTGPNYGYTF. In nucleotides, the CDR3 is TGTGCCACCAGCTCACGGACAGGCCCTAACTATGGCTACACCTTC.

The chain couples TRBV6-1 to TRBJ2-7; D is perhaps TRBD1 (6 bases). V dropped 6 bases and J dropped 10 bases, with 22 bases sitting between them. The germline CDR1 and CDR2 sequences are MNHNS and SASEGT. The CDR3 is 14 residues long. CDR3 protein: CASSATRTVRKQYF. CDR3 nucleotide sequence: TGTGCCAGCAGCGCCACTCGGACAGTCAGAAAACAGTACTTC.

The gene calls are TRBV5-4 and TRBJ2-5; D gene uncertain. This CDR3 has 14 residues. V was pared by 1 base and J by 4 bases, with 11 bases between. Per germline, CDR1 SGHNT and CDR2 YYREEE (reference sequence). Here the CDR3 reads CASSLSRSAETQYF. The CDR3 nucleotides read TGTGCCAGCAGCTTGTCCAGAAGCGCAGAGACCCAGTACTTC. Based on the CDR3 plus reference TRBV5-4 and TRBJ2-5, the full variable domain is ETGVTQSPTHLIKTRGQQVTLRCSSQSGHNTVSWYQQALGQGPQFIFQYYREEENGRGNFPPRFSGLQFPNYSSELNVNALELDDSALYLCASSLSRSAETQYFGPGTRLLVL.

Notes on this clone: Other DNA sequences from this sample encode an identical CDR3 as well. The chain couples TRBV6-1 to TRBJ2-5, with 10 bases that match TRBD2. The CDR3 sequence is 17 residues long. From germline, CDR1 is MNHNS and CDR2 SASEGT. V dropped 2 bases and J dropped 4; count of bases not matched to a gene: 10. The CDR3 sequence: CASSERRRAGGSETQYF. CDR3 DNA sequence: TGTGCCAGCAGTGAACGTCGGCGAGCGGGAGGGTCAGAGACCCAGTACTTC.

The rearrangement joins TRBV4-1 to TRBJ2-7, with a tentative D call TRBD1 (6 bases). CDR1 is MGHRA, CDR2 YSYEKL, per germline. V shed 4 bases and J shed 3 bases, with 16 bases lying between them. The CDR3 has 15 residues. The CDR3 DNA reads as TGCGCCAGCAGCCTAACAGGGATTCCCTACTACGAGCAGTACTTC. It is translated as CASSLTGIPYYEQYF.

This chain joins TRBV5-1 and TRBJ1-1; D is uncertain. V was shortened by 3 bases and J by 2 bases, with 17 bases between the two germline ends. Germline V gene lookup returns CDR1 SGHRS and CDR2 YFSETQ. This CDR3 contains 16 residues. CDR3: CASSSIPTRYNTEAFF. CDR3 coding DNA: TGCGCCAGCAGCTCAATTCCAACCAGATATAACACTGAAGCTTTCTTT.

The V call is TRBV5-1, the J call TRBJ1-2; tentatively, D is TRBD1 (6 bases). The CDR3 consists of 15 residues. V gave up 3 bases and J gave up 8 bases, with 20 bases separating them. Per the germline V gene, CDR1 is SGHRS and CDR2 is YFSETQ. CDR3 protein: CASSWGHLEGSGYTF. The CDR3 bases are TGCGCCAGCAGCTGGGGACACCTCGAGGGTAGCGGCTACACCTTC.

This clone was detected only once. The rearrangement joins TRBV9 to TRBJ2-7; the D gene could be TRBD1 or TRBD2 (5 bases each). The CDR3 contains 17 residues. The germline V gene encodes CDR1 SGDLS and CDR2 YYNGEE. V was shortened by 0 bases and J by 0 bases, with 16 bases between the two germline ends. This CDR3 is CASSVGDGAPSSYEQYF. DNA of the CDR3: TGTGCCAGCAGCGTAGGGGACGGAGCTCCAAGCTCCTACGAGCAGTACTTC.

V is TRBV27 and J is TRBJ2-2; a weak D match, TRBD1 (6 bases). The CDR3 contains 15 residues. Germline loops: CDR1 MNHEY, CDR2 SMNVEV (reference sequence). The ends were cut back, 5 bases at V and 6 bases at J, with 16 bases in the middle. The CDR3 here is CASSIRGGTPGELFF. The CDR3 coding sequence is TGTGCCAGCAGTATCAGAGGGGGAACCCCCGGGGAGCTGTTTTTT.

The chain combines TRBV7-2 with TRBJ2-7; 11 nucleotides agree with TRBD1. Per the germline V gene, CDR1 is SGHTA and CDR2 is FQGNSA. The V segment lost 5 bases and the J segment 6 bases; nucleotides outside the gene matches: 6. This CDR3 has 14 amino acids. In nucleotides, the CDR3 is TGTGCCAGCAGCCAGGGACAGGGGGTGGGCGAGCAGTACTTC. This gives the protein CASSQGQGVGEQYF.

The CDR3 nucleotides read TGCGCCAGCAGCTCCGGATCGAGGGGGGGAGAGACCCAGTACTTC. Encoded protein: CASSSGSRGGETQYF. The chain uses TRBV5-1 and TRBJ2-5, with a tentative D call TRBD2 (7 bases). The CDR3 is made up of 15 amino acids. V lost 3 bases to trimming and J lost 4 bases, with 16 bases between them. Germline-derived CDR1 and CDR2 are SGHRS and YFSETQ.

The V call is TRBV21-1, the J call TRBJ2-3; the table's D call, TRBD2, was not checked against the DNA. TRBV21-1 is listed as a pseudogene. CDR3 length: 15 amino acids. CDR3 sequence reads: CASTAGGAPTDTQYF. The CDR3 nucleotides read TGTGCCAGCACCGCGGGAGGGGCACCCACAGATACGCAGTATTTT.

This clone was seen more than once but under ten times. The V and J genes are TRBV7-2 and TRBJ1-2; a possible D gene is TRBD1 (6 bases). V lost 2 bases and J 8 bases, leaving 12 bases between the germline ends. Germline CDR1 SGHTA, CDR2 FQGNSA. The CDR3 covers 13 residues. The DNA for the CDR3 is TGTGCCAGCAGCTTACACAGGGAGGTGGGCTACACCTTC. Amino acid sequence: CASSLHREVGYTF.

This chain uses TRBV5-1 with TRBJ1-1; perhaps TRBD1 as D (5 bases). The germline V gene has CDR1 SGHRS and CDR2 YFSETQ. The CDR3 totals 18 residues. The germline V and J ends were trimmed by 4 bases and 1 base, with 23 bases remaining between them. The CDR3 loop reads CASSVGRDLTVPNTEAFF. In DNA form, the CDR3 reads TGCGCCAGCAGCGTTGGGCGAGATTTGACAGTACCGAACACTGAAGCTTTCTTT.

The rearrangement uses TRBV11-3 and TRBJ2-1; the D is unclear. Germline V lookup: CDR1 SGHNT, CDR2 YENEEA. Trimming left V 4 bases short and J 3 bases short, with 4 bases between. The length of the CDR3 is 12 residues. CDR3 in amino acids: CASSSIYNEQFF. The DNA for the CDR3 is TGTGCCAGCAGCTCGATCTACAATGAGCAGTTCTTC.

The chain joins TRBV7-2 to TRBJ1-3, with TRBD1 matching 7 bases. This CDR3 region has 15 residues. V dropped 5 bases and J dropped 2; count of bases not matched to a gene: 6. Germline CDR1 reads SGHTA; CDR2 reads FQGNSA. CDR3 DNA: TGTGCCAGCAGCCCAGACAGGGAGACTGGAAACACCATATATTTT. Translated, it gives CASSPDRETGNTIYF. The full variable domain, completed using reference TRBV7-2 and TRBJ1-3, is GAGVSQSPSNKVTEKGKDVELRCDPISGHTALYWYRQSLGQGLEFLIYFQGNSAPDKSGLPSDRFSAERTGGSVSTLTIQRTQQEDSAVYLCASSPDRETGNTIYFGEGSWLTVV.

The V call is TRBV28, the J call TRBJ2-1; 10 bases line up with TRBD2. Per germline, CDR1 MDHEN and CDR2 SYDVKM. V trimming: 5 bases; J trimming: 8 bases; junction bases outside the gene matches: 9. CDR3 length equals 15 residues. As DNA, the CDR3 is TGTGCCAGCAGTACCACTAGCGGGAAGATCCATGAGCAGTTCTTC. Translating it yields CASSTTSGKIHEQFF.

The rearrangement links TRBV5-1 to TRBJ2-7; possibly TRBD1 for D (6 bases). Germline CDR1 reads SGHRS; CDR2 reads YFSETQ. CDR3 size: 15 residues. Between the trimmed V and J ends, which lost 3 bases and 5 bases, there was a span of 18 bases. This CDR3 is CASSSEPTGFDEQYF. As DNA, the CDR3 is TGCGCCAGCAGCTCGGAACCCACAGGGTTCGACGAGCAGTACTTC.

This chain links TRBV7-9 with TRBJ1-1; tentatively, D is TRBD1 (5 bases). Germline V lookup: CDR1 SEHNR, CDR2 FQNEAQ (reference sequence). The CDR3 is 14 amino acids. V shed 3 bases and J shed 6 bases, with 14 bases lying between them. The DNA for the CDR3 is TGTGCCAGCAGCTTTCAGCAGGGTTCCTCTGAAGCTTTCTTT. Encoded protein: CASSFQQGSSEAFF.

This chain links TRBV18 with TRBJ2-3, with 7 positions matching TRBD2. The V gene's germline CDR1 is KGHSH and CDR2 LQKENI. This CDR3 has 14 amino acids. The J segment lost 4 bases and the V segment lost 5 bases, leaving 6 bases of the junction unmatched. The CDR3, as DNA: TGTGCCAGCTCAGCCTGGGGGGGAGCAGATACGCAGTATTTT. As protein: CASSAWGGADTQYF.

The CDR3 coding sequence is TGTGCCAGCACTCCCGGCGGGGCGGGGCGGGGCTATGGCTACACCTTC. Translation gives CASTPGGAGRGYGYTF. The chain is built from TRBV28 and TRBJ1-2; TRBD1 might be the D (5 bases). The CDR3 loop spans 16 amino acids. Looked up from germline, CDR1 is MDHEN and CDR2 is SYDVKM. V was clipped by 7 bases and J by 4 bases, with 22 bases between them.

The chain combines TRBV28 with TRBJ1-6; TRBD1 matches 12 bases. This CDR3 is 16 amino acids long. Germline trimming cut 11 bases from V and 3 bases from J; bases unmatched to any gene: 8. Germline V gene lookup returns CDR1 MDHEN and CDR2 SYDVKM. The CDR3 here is CASGGQGANYNSPLHF. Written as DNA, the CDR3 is TGTGCCTCAGGGGGACAGGGGGCAAACTATAATTCACCCCTCCACTTT.

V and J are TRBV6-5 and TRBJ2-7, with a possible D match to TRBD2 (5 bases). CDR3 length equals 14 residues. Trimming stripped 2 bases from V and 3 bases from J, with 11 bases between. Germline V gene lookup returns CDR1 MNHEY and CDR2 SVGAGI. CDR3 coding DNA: TGTGCCAGCAGTTACAAACTAGGTTTCTACGAGCAGTACTTC. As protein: CASSYKLGFYEQYF.

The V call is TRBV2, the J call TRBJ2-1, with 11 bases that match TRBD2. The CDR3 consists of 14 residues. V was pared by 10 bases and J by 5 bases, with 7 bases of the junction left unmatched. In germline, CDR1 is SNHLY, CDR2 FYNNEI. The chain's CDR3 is CATAGLAVNNEQFF. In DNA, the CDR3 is TGTGCCACGGCGGGACTAGCGGTTAACAATGAGCAGTTCTTC.

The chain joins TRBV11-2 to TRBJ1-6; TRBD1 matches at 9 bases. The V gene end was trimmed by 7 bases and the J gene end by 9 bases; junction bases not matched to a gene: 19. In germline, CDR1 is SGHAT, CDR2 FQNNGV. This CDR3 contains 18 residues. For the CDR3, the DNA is TGTGCCAGCACCTCACCCCTGGGACAGGGAAGCTCAGTTTCACCCCTCCACTTT. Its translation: CASTSPLGQGSSVSPLHF.

CDR3 in amino acids: CASTISANYGYTF. The CDR3, as DNA: TGTGCCAGCACCATTTCAGCTAACTATGGCTACACCTTC. The chain combines TRBV9 with TRBJ1-2; no reliable D call. V lost 6 bases, J lost 0 bases, and 9 bases lay in between. CDR1 and CDR2 from the germline V gene are SGDLS and YYNGEE. This CDR3 region has 13 residues.

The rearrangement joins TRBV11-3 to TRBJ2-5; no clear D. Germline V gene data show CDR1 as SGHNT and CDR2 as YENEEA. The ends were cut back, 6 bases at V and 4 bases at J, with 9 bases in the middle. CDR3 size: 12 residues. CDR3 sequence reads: CASSRVPETQYF. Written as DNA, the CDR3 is TGTGCCAGCAGTCGAGTCCCAGAGACCCAGTACTTC.

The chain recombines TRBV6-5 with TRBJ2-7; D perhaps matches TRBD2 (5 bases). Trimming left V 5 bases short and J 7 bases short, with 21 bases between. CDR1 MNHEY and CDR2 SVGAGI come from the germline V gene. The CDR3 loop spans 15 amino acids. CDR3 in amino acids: CASSKYNSGNWEQYF. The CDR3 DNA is TGTGCCAGCAGTAAATACAACTCGGGAAACTGGGAGCAGTACTTC.

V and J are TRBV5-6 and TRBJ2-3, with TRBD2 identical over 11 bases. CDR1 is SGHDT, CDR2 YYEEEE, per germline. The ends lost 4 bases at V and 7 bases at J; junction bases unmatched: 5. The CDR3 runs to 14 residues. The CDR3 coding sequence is TGTGCCAGCAGCGATAGCGGGAGGGTTAATACGCAGTATTTT. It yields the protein CASSDSGRVNTQYF. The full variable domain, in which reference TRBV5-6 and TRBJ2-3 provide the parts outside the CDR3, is DAGVTQSPTHLIKTRGQQVTLRCSPKSGHDTVSWYQQALGQGPQFIFQYYEEEERQRGNFPDRFSGHQFPNYSSELNVNALLLGDSALYLCASSDSGRVNTQYFGPGTRLTVL.

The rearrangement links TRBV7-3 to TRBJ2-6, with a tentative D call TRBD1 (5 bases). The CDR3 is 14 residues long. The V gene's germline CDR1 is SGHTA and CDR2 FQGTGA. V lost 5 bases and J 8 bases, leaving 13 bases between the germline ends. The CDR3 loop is CASSPVSGSNVLTF. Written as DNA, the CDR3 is TGTGCCAGCAGCCCAGTATCAGGGTCCAACGTCCTGACTTTC.

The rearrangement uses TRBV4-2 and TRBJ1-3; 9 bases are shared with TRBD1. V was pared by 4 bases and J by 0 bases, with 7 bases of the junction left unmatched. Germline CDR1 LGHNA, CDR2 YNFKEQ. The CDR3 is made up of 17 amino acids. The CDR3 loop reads CASSLTTGGNSGNTIYF. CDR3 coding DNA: TGTGCCAGCAGCCTCACGACAGGGGGAAACTCTGGAAACACCATATATTTT.

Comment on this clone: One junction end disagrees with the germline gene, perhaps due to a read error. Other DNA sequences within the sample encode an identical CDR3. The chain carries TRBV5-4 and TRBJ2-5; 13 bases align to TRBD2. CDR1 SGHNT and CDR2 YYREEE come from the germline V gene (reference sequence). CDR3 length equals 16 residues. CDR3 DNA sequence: TGTGCCAGTAGCTCCCGGACTAGCGGGAGCGCAAAGACCCAGTACTTC. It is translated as CASSSRTSGSAKTQYF.